This T cell receptor beta chain was found in a study of blood T cell repertoires in COVID-19. Whole-study context: Samples taken during acute and convalescent COVID-19 were collected in the United States, Italy and Spain. PBMCs, B-cell-depleted T cells, or T cells were the source of the cDNA or gDNA that made up the material.

Looked up from germline, CDR1 is MNHEY and CDR2 is SVGAGI. There are 14 residues in the CDR3. Losses at the gene ends were 6 bases for V and 4 bases for J; bases not matched to a gene: 7. Methods used by the authors: Estimates of nucleated cell counts were drawn from the amplification of reference gene primers. The table came from immunoSEQ multiplex PCR; TCRdb's copy has only in-frame clones and leaves some out. That table furnishes V, J and clone size, whereas the DNA furnished D and trimming. The sample includes about 200,000 clones, around 80% seen only once; the top ten take approximately 10%. The J gene is TRBJ1-2, the V gene TRBV6-5; 8 bases are shared with TRBD1. The sequencing input was peripheral blood. This TCR was sampled from a man in his fifties with active or convalescent COVID-19. For the CDR3, the DNA is TGTGCCAGCAGCAGGACAGGGCTCGGCTATGGCTACACCTTC. This sequence encodes CASSRTGLGYGYTF.